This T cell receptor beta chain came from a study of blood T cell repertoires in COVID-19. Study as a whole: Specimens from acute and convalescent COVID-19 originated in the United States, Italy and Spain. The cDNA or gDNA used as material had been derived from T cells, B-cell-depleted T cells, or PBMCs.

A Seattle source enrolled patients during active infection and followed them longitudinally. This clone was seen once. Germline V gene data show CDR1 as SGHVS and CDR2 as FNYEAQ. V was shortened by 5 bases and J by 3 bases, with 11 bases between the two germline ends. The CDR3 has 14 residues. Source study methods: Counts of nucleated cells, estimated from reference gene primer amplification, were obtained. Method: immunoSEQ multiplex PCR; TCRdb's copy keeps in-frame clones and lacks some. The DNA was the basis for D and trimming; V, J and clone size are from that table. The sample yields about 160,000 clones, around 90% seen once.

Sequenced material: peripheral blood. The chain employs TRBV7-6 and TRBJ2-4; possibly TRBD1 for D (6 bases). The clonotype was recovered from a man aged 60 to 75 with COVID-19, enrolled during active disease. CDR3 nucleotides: TGTGCCAGCAGCGCCGGACAGAACAAAAACATTCAGTACTTC. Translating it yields CASSAGQNKNIQYF. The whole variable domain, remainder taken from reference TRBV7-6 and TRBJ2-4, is GAGVSQSPRYKVTKRGQDVALRCDPISGHVSLYWYRQALGQGPEFLTYFNYEAQQDKSGLPNDRFSAERPEGSISTLTIQRTEQRDSAMYRCASSAGQNKNIQYFGAGTRLSVL.